This is a list of T cell receptor beta chains from one sample in a study of response to subunit inactivated influenza vaccine. Each CDR3 protein is one row after TCRdb ran MiXCR on the RT-PCR reads. This table has hundreds of thousands of distinct CDR3 sequences, less than 15% appearing once. Sequenced here: PBMCs from blood, sampled less than 15 days before vaccination. Receptors were obtained from a man aged 50 to 60 who received an inactivated influenza vaccine. Each CDR3 is given with its conserved first and last residue. The D gene is left open where the match is weak. Where a row states a size, it is once, few, many or the class of an expanded clone; other rows omit it.

TRBV29-1,TRBJ2-5,few,-,TGCAGCGTTGAATGGGGCAACTACCAGTACCAAGAGACCCAGTACTTC,CSVEWGNYQYQETQYF
TRBV5-1,TRBJ2-5,-,-,TGCGCCAGCAGCCCGGGGACAGCCGGGAGTGGGACCCAGTACTTC,CASSPGTAGSGTQYF
TRBV12-3/TRBV12-4,TRBJ1-3,many,-,TGTGCCAGCACTAGGGGGGGAAACACCATATATTTT,CASTRGGNTIYF
TRBV12-3/TRBV12-4,TRBJ1-1,-,-,TGTGCCAGCAGCCCAGAGGGGGAGATGAACACTGAAGCTTTCTTT,CASSPEGEMNTEAFF
TRBV5-6,TRBJ2-3,many,-,TGTGCCAGCAGCTTGGACGTAACAGATACGCAGTATTTT,CASSLDVTDTQYF
TRBV27,TRBJ2-4,few,-,TGTGCCAGCAGTTTAGGAGGACAGCACAAAAACATTCAGTACTTC,CASSLGGQHKNIQYF
TRBV10-3,TRBJ1-1,many,-,TGTGCCATCAGAAGGGAGGGCACTGAAGCTTTCTTT,CAIRREGTEAFF
TRBV4-1,TRBJ1-5,-,-,TGCGCCAGCAGCCAAGGATTTTCTCTCGGCGCGGGAGGGTATCAGCCCCAGCATTTT,CASSQGFSLGAGGYQPQHF
TRBV7-9,TRBJ2-7,few,TRBD2,TGTGCCAGCAGCCGCGGGACTAGCGGGGGCTTCTCCTACGAGCAGTACTTC,CASSRGTSGGFSYEQYF
TRBV3-1,TRBJ2-3,-,TRBD2,TGTGCCAGCAGCCAACCGACGTCCCTAAGGCGGGACTACCTCCCCGCAGATACGCAGTATTTT,CASSQPTSLRRDYLPADTQYF
TRBV19,TRBJ2-5,-,-,TGTGCCAGTAGTATGGCTGGACGGCTCCAAGAGACCCAGTACTTC,CASSMAGRLQETQYF
TRBV13,TRBJ2-1,few,TRBD2,TGTGCCAGCAGCTTAACTACGGGAGGGATCAATGAGCAGTTCTTC,CASSLTTGGINEQFF
TRBV7-6,TRBJ2-7,-,TRBD2,TGTGCCAGCAGCTTAGCGAACGGGGGGGCCGGATACGAGCAGTACTTC,CASSLANGGAGYEQYF
TRBV20-1,TRBJ2-1,many,-,TGCAGTGCCACTAGGACCGGGAATGAGCAGTTCTTC,CSATRTGNEQFF
TRBV20-1,TRBJ1-1,few,-,TGCAGTGCTAAGGACATCCGGCTGATGAACACTGAAGCTTTCTTT,CSAKDIRLMNTEAFF
TRBV20-1,TRBJ2-3,many,TRBD2,TGCAGTGCTAGAGATGGGACTAAATCCACAGATACGCAGTATTTT,CSARDGTKSTDTQYF
TRBV12-3/TRBV12-4,TRBJ1-3,-,-,TGTGCCAGCAGTTTGGGGGCGGACACCATATATTTT,CASSLGADTIYF
TRBV27,TRBJ2-7,-,TRBD1,TGTGCCAGCAGTTATCGACCGGGACAGGGACCCTACGAGCAGTACTTC,CASSYRPGQGPYEQYF
TRBV19,TRBJ2-3,-,TRBD2,TGTGCCAGTAGTCCCCCTAGCGGGGCCAGCACAGATACGCAGTATTTT,CASSPPSGASTDTQYF
TRBV12-3/TRBV12-4,TRBJ2-7,-,-,TGTGCCAGCAGTTTAGGGCAGAGGGAGTACGAGCAGTACTTC,CASSLGQREYEQYF
TRBV7-9,TRBJ2-1,many,TRBD2,TGTGCCAGCAGCCGACTTCCCAGCGGGAGTACCTACAATGAGCAGTTCTTC,CASSRLPSGSTYNEQFF
TRBV18,TRBJ2-7,-,-,TGTGCCAGCTCACCGGGCGACCGACCTGGCGAGCAGTACTTC,CASSPGDRPGEQYF
TRBV7-9,TRBJ1-5,few,-,TGTGCCAGCAGCTTAGCAGTGGGCAATCAGCCCCAGCATTTT,CASSLAVGNQPQHF
TRBV5-5,TRBJ1-1,few,-,TGTGCCAGCAGCGAATGGAACACTGAAGCTTTCTTT,CASSEWNTEAFF
TRBV19,TRBJ2-1,few,TRBD2,TGTGCCAGTAGTATAGATCTCCCGACTAGCGGGGCGTACAATGAGCAGTTCTTC,CASSIDLPTSGAYNEQFF
TRBV29-1,TRBJ1-2,-,-,TGCAGCGCCCACTCCCACAGAACCTCGAACTATGGCTACACCTTC,CSAHSHRTSNYGYTF
TRBV28,TRBJ2-2,-,-,TGTGCCAGCAATTTACAGGGCGCCGGGGAGCTGTTTTTT,CASNLQGAGELFF
TRBV4-3,TRBJ2-7,-,-,TGCGCCAGCAGCCAAGTCCCAGGGCCGTCCTACGAGCAGTACTTC,CASSQVPGPSYEQYF
TRBV5-1,TRBJ2-5,few,-,TGCGCCAGCAGCTTGTCCGCGGACGAGACCCAGTACTTC,CASSLSADETQYF
TRBV12-3/TRBV12-4,TRBJ1-6,many,-,TGTGCCAGCACCAGGGCTGGTAATTCACCCCTCCACTTT,CASTRAGNSPLHF
TRBV4-2,TRBJ2-2,once,-,TGTGCCAGCGGCCCCGGGCGCCTCTGCTCCGGGGAGCTGTTTTTT,CASGPGRLCSGELFF
TRBV21-1,TRBJ2-5,-,-,TGTGCCAGCAGCCTCTTGAGGGAGGCTAACCAAGAGACCCAGTACTTC,CASSLLREANQETQYF
TRBV6-2/TRBV6-3,TRBJ2-3,-,-,TGTGCCAGCAGTTACGTTAGCGGTACAGATACGCAGTATTTT,CASSYVSGTDTQYF